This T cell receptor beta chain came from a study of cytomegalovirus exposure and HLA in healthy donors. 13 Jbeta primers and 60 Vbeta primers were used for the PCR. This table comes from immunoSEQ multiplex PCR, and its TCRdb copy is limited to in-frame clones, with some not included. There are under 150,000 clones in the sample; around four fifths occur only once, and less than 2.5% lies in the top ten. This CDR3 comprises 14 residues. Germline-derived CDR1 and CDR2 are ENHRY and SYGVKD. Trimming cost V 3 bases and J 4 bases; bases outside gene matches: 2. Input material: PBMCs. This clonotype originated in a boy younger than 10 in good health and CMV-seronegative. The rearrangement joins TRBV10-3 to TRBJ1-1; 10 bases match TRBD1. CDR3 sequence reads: CAISDGTGATEAFF. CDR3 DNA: TGTGCCATCAGTGACGGGACAGGGGCCACTGAAGCTTTCTTT.